Presented here are 13 T cell receptor beta chains from one specimen sequenced in a study of beta chain features in type 1 diabetes. No antigen has been identified for these receptors. Study-wide results and limits: Type 1 diabetes patients showed a moderate but significant shortening of TCRB CDR3s in all four CD4+ subsets.

Sequencing targeted expressed TCRB transcripts, as all isolated RNA had been reverse transcribed. Libraries were prepared by immunoSEQ multiplex PCR; TCRdb keeps only in-frame clonotypes and omits some of them. The table has 300,000 to 350,000 clones, roughly 13% seen once. Sequencing was performed on naive CD4+ T cells from blood. The receptors were gathered from a woman aged 18-29 years with type 1 diabetes.

V usage is TRBV20-1 and J usage is TRBJ1-4; maybe TRBD1 (6 bases). CDR3 length equals 11 residues. The V end was cut by 6 bases, the J end by 6 bases, with 8 bases between. CDR1 is DFQATT and CDR2 is SNEGSKA in the germline V gene (reference sequence). CDR3 nucleotide sequence: TGCAGTGCCGGACAGTATGAAAAACTGTTTTTT. Its protein product is CSAGQYEKLFF.

The rearrangement uses TRBV6-5 and TRBJ2-7, with 12 bases identical to TRBD2. The CDR3 spans 15 residues. V shed 6 bases and J 3 bases; nucleotides not matched to a gene: 6. CDR1 and CDR2 (germline): MNHEY, SVGAGI. As DNA, the CDR3 is TGTGCCAGCAGACAGACTAGCGGGAGTCTCTACGAGCAGTACGTC. It translates to CASRQTSGSLYEQYV.

This clone was seen a few times. J is TRBJ1-3 and V is TRBV18, with unresolved D. In germline, CDR1 is KGHSH, CDR2 LQKENI. This CDR3 has 14 amino acids. Trimming removed 3 bases at V and 0 bases at J, with 6 bases between. The CDR3 loop reads CASSPNSSGNTIYF. CDR3 DNA sequence: TGTGCCAGCTCACCGAATAGCTCTGGAAACACCATATATTTT.

This clone has only a few counts. V usage is TRBV29-1 and J usage is TRBJ2-6; 7 bases are shared with TRBD1. From germline, CDR1 is SQVTM and CDR2 ANQGSEA. V gave up 3 bases and J gave up 4 bases; unmatched junction bases: 6. The CDR3 is 15 residues long. The CDR3 is CSVEAGGRGANVLTF. CDR3 in DNA: TGCAGCGTTGAGGCAGGGGGTAGGGGGGCCAACGTCCTGACTTTC.

J is TRBJ2-7 and V is TRBV5-1; 10 positions match TRBD1. V was pared by 0 bases and J by 7 bases, with 1 base of the junction left unmatched. CDR1 and CDR2 (germline): SGHRS, YFSETQ. The CDR3 length is 13 residues. The CDR3, as DNA: TGCGCCAGCAGCTTGGGACAGGGGGCTGAGCAGTACTTC. Protein sequence: CASSLGQGAEQYF.

This clone was observed a few times. The chain combines TRBV2 with TRBJ1-2; TRBD1 aligns across 7 bases. CDR1 is SNHLY, CDR2 FYNNEI, per germline. Unmatched junction bases numbered 6, after V lost 6 bases and J lost 8 bases. This CDR3 contains 12 residues. The chain's CDR3 is CASSPTGSGYTF. The CDR3 nucleotides are TGTGCCAGCAGCCCGACAGGGAGCGGCTACACCTTC.

The chain carries TRBV25-1 and TRBJ2-2; the match to TRBD1 covers 12 bases. This CDR3 contains 17 residues. Trimming took 5 bases from V and 4 from J; bases not matched to a gene: 8. Germline CDR1 and CDR2: MGHDK and SYGVNS. For the CDR3, the DNA is TGTGCCAGCAGTACACCGGGACAGGGGGCGCGCACCGGGGAGCTGTTTTTT. This translates into CASSTPGQGARTGELFF.

This clone was observed a handful of times. This chain connects TRBV18 to TRBJ2-1; no reliable D call. Germline V CDR1 and CDR2: KGHSH, LQKENI. Trimming took 2 bases from V and 0 from J, leaving 8 bases between them. This CDR3 is 15 amino acids long. The CDR3 reads CASSPADISYNEQFF. The CDR3 region has the DNA TGTGCCAGCTCACCAGCGGATATCTCCTACAATGAGCAGTTCTTC.

V is TRBV23-1 and J is TRBJ1-5; no clear D. TRBV23-1 is designated an ORF whose function remains uncertain. Trimming removed 4 bases from V and 3 bases from J, with 28 bases in between. The CDR3 is 20 amino acids. The CDR3 DNA follows: TGCGCCAGCAGTCCTCCTTGTTCGGGAGGGTTGATGATGGACAATCAGCCCCAGCATTTT. It specifies CASSPPCSGGLMMDNQPQHF.

This clone was recorded a few times. This chain joins TRBV19 and TRBJ2-5, with TRBD2 as a possible D gene (5 bases). Looked up from germline, CDR1 is LNHDA and CDR2 is SQIVND (reference sequence). This CDR3 has 13 amino acids. Trimming took 5 bases from V and 2 from J, leaving 9 bases between them. This chain's CDR3 is CASSRRQQETQYF. Written as DNA, the CDR3 is TGTGCCAGTAGTCGGAGGCAGCAAGAGACCCAGTACTTC.

This clone has more than one count but fewer than ten. The genes are TRBV7-9 and TRBJ2-6; weak D call: TRBD2 (5 bases). The CDR3 runs 18 residues. V lost 1 base and J lost 0, with 13 bases in between. Germline-derived CDR1 and CDR2 are SEHNR and FQNEAQ (reference sequence). DNA of the CDR3: TGTGCCAGCAGCTTAGTCGGGGAGTTGAGCTCTGGGGCCAACGTCCTGACTTTC. This sequence encodes CASSLVGELSSGANVLTF.

The CDR3 sequence: CASTTGLAGIEQFF. CDR3 coding DNA: TGTGCCAGCACAACCGGACTAGCGGGAATTGAGCAGTTCTTC. The V call is TRBV6-6, the J call TRBJ2-1; 12 bases fit TRBD2. The CDR3 spans 14 residues. V was clipped by 7 bases and J by 9 bases; unmatched bases: 7. CDR1 and CDR2 from the germline V gene are MNHNY and SVGAGI (reference sequence).

This clone showed up just a few times. The V gene is TRBV29-1, the J gene TRBJ1-1, with 8 bases that match TRBD1. Germline-derived CDR1 and CDR2 are SQVTM and ANQGSEA. J was trimmed by 0 bases and V by 6 bases; bases with no gene match: 9. This CDR3 is built from 15 residues. CDR3: CSVGGQGALNTEAFF. As DNA, the CDR3 is TGCAGCGTAGGGGGGCAGGGGGCTCTGAACACTGAAGCTTTCTTT.